This TCR beta chain comes out of a study of monozygotic twins with inflammatory bowel disease. Eight reactions per sample, run separately, yielded cDNA. TCRdb reprocessed the 5' RACE reads and reports one entry per CDR3 protein, with no DNA. The data include approximately 400,000 distinct CDR3 sequences; the top ten clones carry under 3%. Concerning this clonotype: Its antigen is unknown.

Study-wide results and caveats: Immunosuppressive treatments were not uniform, and this may have added variability to patient repertoires.

In germline, CDR1 is SGHRS, CDR2 YFSETQ. The CDR3 length is 15 residues. This TCR derives from a human donor with ulcerative colitis or Crohn's disease, or a healthy co-twin of an affected twin (not recorded which). V is TRBV5-1 and J is TRBJ1-6; the TCRdb call, TRBD1, lacks DNA for checking. Sequencing used blood. CDR3 region: CASSPSMGTNSPLHF.